These T cell receptor beta chains were read from a single sample in a study of T cell changes during pregnancy in multiple sclerosis. Here immunoSEQ multiplex PCR was the method, and the copy in TCRdb shows in-frame clones only, minus some. The table includes 30,000 or so clones, 80% to 90% detected once. Specimen: CD8+ T cells from peripheral blood mononuclear cells, collected in the third trimester of pregnancy. These receptors were obtained from a female donor with multiple sclerosis, enrolled in a pregnancy study. Both conserved end residues are part of each CDR3. The order of the fields is V gene, D gene, clone size, J gene, CDR3 DNA, CDR3 protein. A D gene is named only where the DNA matches it firmly. Size values are once, few and many counts, or a class for expanded clones, and some rows have none.

v_gene: TRBV19; d_gene: TRBD1; abundance: NA; j_gene: TRBJ2-1; CDR3nt: TGTGCCAGTAGTCAGGACAGGAGCTCCTACAATGAGCAGTTCTTC; CDR3aa: CASSQDRSSYNEQFF
v_gene: TRBV27; d_gene: NA; abundance: NA; j_gene: TRBJ1-1; CDR3nt: TGTGCCAGCAGTTTAAATCAGGCGAACACTGAAGCTTTCTTT; CDR3aa: CASSLNQANTEAFF
v_gene: TRBV28; d_gene: NA; abundance: NA; j_gene: TRBJ2-7; CDR3nt: TGTGCCAGCAGTTTAGTATCTGGGGCTAACTACGAGCAGTACTTC; CDR3aa: CASSLVSGANYEQYF
v_gene: TRBV7-9; d_gene: TRBD2; abundance: NA; j_gene: TRBJ2-1; CDR3nt: TGTGCCAGCAGCCCTAGGGGGATAGCGGGATGGGGGGATGAGCAGTTCTTC; CDR3aa: CASSPRGIAGWGDEQFF
v_gene: TRBV6-5; d_gene: TRBD2; abundance: NA; j_gene: TRBJ2-7; CDR3nt: TGTGCCAGCACCACCCCGGGGGGTGCGGACGAGCAGTACTTC; CDR3aa: CASTTPGGADEQYF
v_gene: TRBV10-3; d_gene: TRBD2; abundance: NA; j_gene: TRBJ2-7; CDR3nt: TGTGCCATCGGACTAGCAGACCACTACGAGCAGTACTTC; CDR3aa: CAIGLADHYEQYF
v_gene: TRBV5-6; d_gene: NA; abundance: NA; j_gene: TRBJ2-3; CDR3nt: TGTGCCAGCACCCCCAGGGACTTCCATGTCACAGATACGCAGTATTTT; CDR3aa: CASTPRDFHVTDTQYF
v_gene: TRBV2; d_gene: NA; abundance: NA; j_gene: TRBJ1-2; CDR3nt: TGTGCCAGCAAAGACAGGAACTATGGCTACACCTTC; CDR3aa: CASKDRNYGYTF
v_gene: TRBV4-1; d_gene: TRBD1; abundance: NA; j_gene: TRBJ1-1; CDR3nt: TGCGCCAGCAGCTTACCGGGACAGGGAGGGGAGATGAACACTGAAGCTTTCTTT; CDR3aa: CASSLPGQGGEMNTEAFF
v_gene: TRBV27; d_gene: NA; abundance: NA; j_gene: TRBJ1-1; CDR3nt: TGTGCCAGCAGTGGCGGGGCGGGGACTGAAGCTTTCTTT; CDR3aa: CASSGGAGTEAFF
v_gene: TRBV2; d_gene: TRBD1; abundance: NA; j_gene: TRBJ1-1; CDR3nt: TGTGCCAGCGCCCCCGGGACAGGGGTGACTGAAGCTTTCTTT; CDR3aa: CASAPGTGVTEAFF
v_gene: TRBV28; d_gene: NA; abundance: once; j_gene: TRBJ1-4; CDR3nt: TGTGCCAGCAACACCCCGAGGACAAGTAATGAAAAACTGTTTTTT; CDR3aa: CASNTPRTSNEKLFF
v_gene: TRBV2; d_gene: TRBD1; abundance: NA; j_gene: TRBJ2-7; CDR3nt: TGTGCCAGCGGGACAGGGGGGCTGGAGGGATCCTACGAGCAGTACTTC; CDR3aa: CASGTGGLEGSYEQYF
v_gene: TRBV9; d_gene: TRBD1; abundance: NA; j_gene: TRBJ2-5; CDR3nt: TGTGCCAGCGGATTCGCTCCTTCGACAGGGGACCAAGAGACCCAGTACTTC; CDR3aa: CASGFAPSTGDQETQYF
v_gene: TRBV27; d_gene: TRBD2; abundance: NA; j_gene: TRBJ2-7; CDR3nt: TGTGCCAGCAGTTCCCGGGACTACTCCTACGAGCAGTACTTC; CDR3aa: CASSSRDYSYEQYF
v_gene: TRBV19; d_gene: TRBD1; abundance: NA; j_gene: TRBJ2-7; CDR3nt: TGTGCCAGTACCCCTGGAGCAGGGGGCGCCTACGAGCAGTACTTC; CDR3aa: CASTPGAGGAYEQYF
v_gene: TRBV28; d_gene: NA; abundance: once; j_gene: TRBJ1-1; CDR3nt: TGTGCCAGCAGTCCAATTCCCGACAAGGCTACTGAAGCTTTCTTT; CDR3aa: CASSPIPDKATEAFF
v_gene: TRBV28; d_gene: NA; abundance: NA; j_gene: TRBJ2-2; CDR3nt: TGTGCCAGCAGTTTAATGTCCAGGGGAAACACCGGGGAGCTGTTTTTT; CDR3aa: CASSLMSRGNTGELFF
v_gene: TRBV6-5; d_gene: TRBD2; abundance: NA; j_gene: TRBJ2-5; CDR3nt: TGTGCCAGCAGCCTCGGACTAGCGGAAGAGACCCAGTACTTC; CDR3aa: CASSLGLAEETQYF
v_gene: TRBV5-6; d_gene: TRBD1; abundance: NA; j_gene: TRBJ1-6; CDR3nt: TGTGCCAGCAGCGGGGGGACAGGGTGGGATTCACCCCTCCACTTT; CDR3aa: CASSGGTGWDSPLHF
v_gene: TRBV9; d_gene: NA; abundance: many; j_gene: TRBJ2-4; CDR3nt: TGTGCCAGCAGCGTAGCACGGGAAAGCATTCAGTACTTC; CDR3aa: CASSVARESIQYF
v_gene: TRBV7-2; d_gene: NA; abundance: NA; j_gene: TRBJ1-2; CDR3nt: TGTGCCAGCAGCTTATCTACAGGTGGCTACACCTTC; CDR3aa: CASSLSTGGYTF
v_gene: TRBV7-6; d_gene: NA; abundance: NA; j_gene: TRBJ2-7; CDR3nt: TGTGCCAGCAGCTTGAGGGGAGGGGGGGGGTTCTTGGAGCAGTACTTC; CDR3aa: CASSLRGGGGFLEQYF
v_gene: TRBV6-5; d_gene: NA; abundance: NA; j_gene: TRBJ2-2; CDR3nt: TGTGCCAGCAGTCGAAATTGGGGAGGCACCGGGGAGCTGTTTTTT; CDR3aa: CASSRNWGGTGELFF
v_gene: TRBV7-2; d_gene: NA; abundance: NA; j_gene: TRBJ2-1; CDR3nt: TGTGCCAGCAGCCGCGGGCCGGGGTGGAAAAATGAGCAGTTCTTC; CDR3aa: CASSRGPGWKNEQFF
v_gene: TRBV29-1; d_gene: TRBD1; abundance: NA; j_gene: TRBJ1-2; CDR3nt: TGCAGCGTCGAAGGAGACAGGGGCTATGGCTACACCTTC; CDR3aa: CSVEGDRGYGYTF
v_gene: TRBV28; d_gene: TRBD1; abundance: NA; j_gene: TRBJ1-1; CDR3nt: TGTGCCAGCAGCCCCTACAGGGGGATTGAAGCTTTCTTT; CDR3aa: CASSPYRGIEAFF
v_gene: TRBV7-9; d_gene: NA; abundance: NA; j_gene: TRBJ1-1; CDR3nt: TGTGCCAGCAGCGCCCCGGGGGCTGAAGCTTTCTTT; CDR3aa: CASSAPGAEAFF
v_gene: TRBV9; d_gene: NA; abundance: NA; j_gene: TRBJ1-2; CDR3nt: TGTGCCAGCAGCGTAGTGACGGGCTATGGCTACACCTTC; CDR3aa: CASSVVTGYGYTF
v_gene: TRBV6-4; d_gene: TRBD2; abundance: once; j_gene: TRBJ2-3; CDR3nt: TGTGCCAGCAGTGAAGACGGGACTAGCGGTGGTACGCAGTATTTT; CDR3aa: CASSEDGTSGGTQYF
v_gene: TRBV6-1; d_gene: NA; abundance: medium-sized; j_gene: TRBJ2-5; CDR3nt: TGTGCCAGCAGTGAATTGGGGGATGGGGGGGAGACCCAGTACTTC; CDR3aa: CASSELGDGGETQYF
v_gene: TRBV5-1; d_gene: NA; abundance: NA; j_gene: TRBJ2-7; CDR3nt: TGCGCCAGCAGCTTGGGGGCCCTTACCTACGAGCAGTACTTC; CDR3aa: CASSLGALTYEQYF
v_gene: TRBV5-8; d_gene: TRBD1; abundance: NA; j_gene: TRBJ1-5; CDR3nt: TGTGCCAGCAGCCGAGACAGGGTAGGAAATCAGCCCCAGCATTTT; CDR3aa: CASSRDRVGNQPQHF
v_gene: TRBV9; d_gene: TRBD1; abundance: NA; j_gene: TRBJ1-2; CDR3nt: TGTGCCAGCAGCGAACAGGGGAGGTATGGCTACACCTTC; CDR3aa: CASSEQGRYGYTF
v_gene: TRBV19; d_gene: TRBD1; abundance: NA; j_gene: TRBJ2-2; CDR3nt: TGTGCCAGTAGGAACAGACAGGGGGCGACCGGGGAGCTGTTTTTT; CDR3aa: CASRNRQGATGELFF
v_gene: TRBV2; d_gene: NA; abundance: NA; j_gene: TRBJ1-5; CDR3nt: TGTGCCAGCAGTACTCCAGGGGTGCAGCCCCAGCATTTT; CDR3aa: CASSTPGVQPQHF
v_gene: TRBV7-3; d_gene: TRBD2; abundance: NA; j_gene: TRBJ2-3; CDR3nt: TGTGCCAGCAGCACCCCGACTAGCGGAGATACGCAGTATTTT; CDR3aa: CASSTPTSGDTQYF
v_gene: TRBV19; d_gene: NA; abundance: once; j_gene: TRBJ2-7; CDR3nt: TGTGCCAGTAGTTCGTCGACAGGCTCCTACGAGCAGTACTTC; CDR3aa: CASSSSTGSYEQYF
v_gene: TRBV9; d_gene: TRBD2; abundance: NA; j_gene: TRBJ2-7; CDR3nt: TGTGCCAGCAGCAAAAGCGGGGGGGCGACCGAGCAGTACTTC; CDR3aa: CASSKSGGATEQYF
v_gene: TRBV19; d_gene: NA; abundance: NA; j_gene: TRBJ2-7; CDR3nt: TGTGCCAGTAGTATTAAGATCTACCACGAGCAGTACTTC; CDR3aa: CASSIKIYHEQYF
v_gene: TRBV5-1; d_gene: NA; abundance: NA; j_gene: TRBJ2-7; CDR3nt: TGCGCCAGCAGCTTGGGCGGGGGCGCCACCTACGAGCAGTACTTC; CDR3aa: CASSLGGGATYEQYF
v_gene: TRBV6-5; d_gene: NA; abundance: once; j_gene: TRBJ2-7; CDR3nt: TGTGCCAGCAGTTACGCCGACCGGACATCCTACGAGCAGTACTTC; CDR3aa: CASSYADRTSYEQYF
v_gene: TRBV5-6; d_gene: TRBD1; abundance: NA; j_gene: TRBJ2-7; CDR3nt: TGTGCCAGCAGCGGACCGGGACAGGGACTACCTATGGCATACTTC; CDR3aa: CASSGPGQGLPMAYF
v_gene: TRBV7-8; d_gene: TRBD1; abundance: NA; j_gene: TRBJ1-5; CDR3nt: TGTGCCAGCAGCCAAAGCCCGACAGGGGACGATCAGCCCCAGCATTTT; CDR3aa: CASSQSPTGDDQPQHF
v_gene: TRBV19; d_gene: NA; abundance: once; j_gene: TRBJ1-2; CDR3nt: TGTGCCAGTAGGACGAGGAGGGGATACTTCTATGGCTACACCTTC; CDR3aa: CASRTRRGYFYGYTF
v_gene: TRBV6-5; d_gene: TRBD1; abundance: NA; j_gene: TRBJ1-2; CDR3nt: TGTGCCAGCAGTTACACGTACGGACAGGGGGACTATGGCTACACCTTC; CDR3aa: CASSYTYGQGDYGYTF
v_gene: TRBV13; d_gene: TRBD1; abundance: NA; j_gene: TRBJ1-2; CDR3nt: TGTGCCAGCAGCTTGGGCCGAGGCTCGGACAGGACTAACTATGGCTACACCTTC; CDR3aa: CASSLGRGSDRTNYGYTF
v_gene: TRBV9; d_gene: NA; abundance: NA; j_gene: TRBJ2-7; CDR3nt: TGTGCCAGCAGCGCATCAAATGACGAGCAGTACTTC; CDR3aa: CASSASNDEQYF
v_gene: TRBV7-2; d_gene: TRBD2; abundance: once; j_gene: TRBJ2-1; CDR3nt: TGTGCCAGCAGCACCCCACTAGCGGGGGGGCCCTACAATGAGCAGTTCTTC; CDR3aa: CASSTPLAGGPYNEQFF
v_gene: TRBV9; d_gene: NA; abundance: NA; j_gene: TRBJ2-5; CDR3nt: TGTGCCAGCAGCACAAACGTGGACCTTCTTAGGGGGGAGACCCAGTACTTC; CDR3aa: CASSTNVDLLRGETQYF
v_gene: TRBV5-4; d_gene: NA; abundance: once; j_gene: TRBJ2-5; CDR3nt: TGTGCCAGCAGCTTGGCAGGGAAAGAGACCCAGTACTTC; CDR3aa: CASSLAGKETQYF
v_gene: TRBV27; d_gene: TRBD2; abundance: NA; j_gene: TRBJ2-1; CDR3nt: TGTGCCAGCAGTTTATCTAGCGGGATCCACAATGAGCAGTTCTTC; CDR3aa: CASSLSSGIHNEQFF
v_gene: TRBV19; d_gene: NA; abundance: NA; j_gene: TRBJ1-1; CDR3nt: TGTGCCAGTATCCAACAGGGTGAAGCTTTCTTT; CDR3aa: CASIQQGEAFF
v_gene: TRBV5-4; d_gene: NA; abundance: NA; j_gene: TRBJ1-1; CDR3nt: TGTGCCAGCAGCTTTCGTGTCCAGGGCACTGAAGCTTTCTTT; CDR3aa: CASSFRVQGTEAFF